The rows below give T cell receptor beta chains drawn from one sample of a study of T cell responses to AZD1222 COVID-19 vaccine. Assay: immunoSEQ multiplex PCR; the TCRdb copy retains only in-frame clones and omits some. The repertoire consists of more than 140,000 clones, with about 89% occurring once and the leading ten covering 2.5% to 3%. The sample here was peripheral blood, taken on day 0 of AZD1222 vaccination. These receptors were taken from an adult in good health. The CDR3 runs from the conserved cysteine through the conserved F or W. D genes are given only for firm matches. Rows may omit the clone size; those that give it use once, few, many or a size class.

CDR3: CASSPSTSLDTQYF
DNA: TGTGCCAGCAGCCCATCGACTAGTCTGGATACGCAGTATTTT
size: NA
length: 14
V: TRBV7-9
D: NA
J: TRBJ2-3

CDR3: CASSEGRGNGYTF
DNA: TGTGCCAGCAGTGAAGGCAGGGGCAATGGCTACACCTTC
size: NA
length: 13
V: TRBV6-1
D: NA
J: TRBJ1-2

CDR3: CASTRYAEAFF
DNA: TGTGCCAGCACGCGGTACGCTGAAGCTTTCTTT
size: NA
length: 11
V: TRBV6-5
D: NA
J: TRBJ1-1

CDR3: CASSDNRAPEAFF
DNA: TGTGCCAGCAGTGACAACAGGGCCCCAGAAGCTTTCTTT
size: once
length: 13
V: TRBV25-1
D: NA
J: TRBJ1-1

CDR3: CASSSQGARANEKLFF
DNA: TGTGCCAGCAGTTCGCAGGGGGCGCGCGCTAATGAAAAACTGTTTTTT
size: NA
length: 16
V: TRBV28
D: TRBD1
J: TRBJ1-4

CDR3: CASSPTSGNTGELFF
DNA: TGTGCCAGCAGCCCGACTAGCGGAAACACCGGGGAGCTGTTTTTT
size: NA
length: 15
V: TRBV11-2
D: TRBD2
J: TRBJ2-2

CDR3: CASSIPRGTKNTEAFF
DNA: TGTGCCAGTAGTATACCCCGGGGGACAAAGAACACTGAAGCTTTCTTT
size: NA
length: 16
V: TRBV19
D: NA
J: TRBJ1-1

CDR3: CASSVDRGRTETQYF
DNA: TGTGCCAGCAGCGTTGACAGGGGGCGGACGGAGACCCAGTACTTC
size: NA
length: 15
V: TRBV9
D: TRBD1
J: TRBJ2-5

CDR3: CASGGPLTDTQYF
DNA: TGTGCCAGCGGGGGCCCCCTCACAGATACGCAGTATTTT
size: NA
length: 13
V: TRBV6-5
D: NA
J: TRBJ2-3

CDR3: CASSLARAGTEAFF
DNA: TGTGCCAGCAGTTTGGCCAGGGCTGGGACTGAAGCTTTCTTT
size: once
length: 14
V: TRBV27
D: NA
J: TRBJ1-1

CDR3: CASSHSLKGGGTDTQYF
DNA: TGCGCCAGCAGCCATTCCCTTAAGGGAGGTGGCACAGATACGCAGTATTTT
size: NA
length: 17
V: TRBV4-3
D: NA
J: TRBJ2-3

CDR3: CASSGGTSATNEKLFF
DNA: TGTGCCAGCTCAGGTGGGACATCTGCAACTAATGAAAAACTGTTTTTT
size: NA
length: 16
V: TRBV18
D: NA
J: TRBJ1-4

CDR3: CSASRDTASSNQPQHF
DNA: TGCAGTGCTAGTAGGGACACGGCTTCGAGCAATCAGCCCCAGCATTTT
size: NA
length: 16
V: TRBV20-1
D: NA
J: TRBJ1-5

CDR3: CASSIVRGMDGYTF
DNA: TGTGCCAGTAGTATAGTTAGAGGTATGGACGGCTACACCTTC
size: NA
length: 14
V: TRBV19
D: NA
J: TRBJ1-2

CDR3: CASSPRLVLAGGLNEQYF
DNA: TGTGCCAGCAGCCCCCGTTTGGTGCTAGCGGGAGGGCTCAACGAGCAGTACTTC
size: NA
length: 18
V: TRBV9
D: TRBD2
J: TRBJ2-7

CDR3: CASRQQGAKGVSPLHF
DNA: TGTGCCAGTAGACAACAGGGGGCTAAAGGAGTTTCACCCCTCCACTTT
size: NA
length: 16
V: TRBV19
D: TRBD1
J: TRBJ1-6

CDR3: CSVNPSPGNEQFF
DNA: TGCAGCGTTAACCCCTCACCGGGCAATGAGCAGTTCTTC
size: NA
length: 13
V: TRBV29-1
D: NA
J: TRBJ2-1

CDR3: CASSTIGQAQYEQYF
DNA: TGTGCCAGCAGTACGATTGGACAGGCGCAGTACGAGCAGTACTTC
size: NA
length: 15
V: TRBV6-2/TRBV6-3
D: TRBD1
J: TRBJ2-7

CDR3: CASSLGMNTEAFF
DNA: TGTGCCAGCAGCTTAGGAATGAACACTGAAGCTTTCTTT
size: NA
length: 13
V: TRBV7-8
D: NA
J: TRBJ1-1

CDR3: CASSFPHGGGGRETQYF
DNA: TGTGCCAGCAGCTTCCCACACGGCGGAGGCGGGAGGGAGACCCAGTACTTC
size: NA
length: 17
V: TRBV7-2
D: TRBD2
J: TRBJ2-5

CDR3: CASGSRTGRTEAFF
DNA: TGTGCTAGTGGTTCCAGGACAGGGCGCACTGAAGCTTTCTTT
size: few
length: 14
V: TRBV12-5
D: TRBD1
J: TRBJ1-1

CDR3: CASSEGTGLWGSPLHF
DNA: TGTGCCAGCAGCGAAGGGACAGGGTTGTGGGGTTCACCCCTCCACTTT
size: NA
length: 16
V: TRBV27
D: TRBD1
J: TRBJ1-6

CDR3: CASSLAYEQYF
DNA: TGTGCCAGCAGTTTGGCTTACGAGCAGTACTTC
size: NA
length: 11
V: TRBV28
D: NA
J: TRBJ2-7

CDR3: CASSESWSGGYNYGYTF
DNA: TGTGCCAGCAGTGAATCTTGGTCGGGGGGCTACAACTATGGCTACACCTTC
size: NA
length: 17
V: TRBV25-1
D: NA
J: TRBJ1-2

CDR3: CASSPYRAENTEAFF
DNA: TGTGCCAGCAGCCCTTACAGGGCCGAGAACACTGAAGCTTTCTTT
size: NA
length: 15
V: TRBV3-1/TRBV3-2
D: NA
J: TRBJ1-1

CDR3: CASSLVGSYNYGYTF
DNA: TGCGCCAGCAGCTTGGTAGGCAGCTATAACTATGGCTACACCTTC
size: NA
length: 15
V: TRBV5-1
D: NA
J: TRBJ1-2

CDR3: CASSPGMGLAGKGAGTGELFF
DNA: TGTGCCAGCAGCCCAGGAATGGGACTAGCGGGTAAGGGGGCGGGCACCGGGGAGCTGTTTTTT
size: NA
length: 21
V: TRBV3-1/TRBV3-2
D: TRBD2
J: TRBJ2-2

CDR3: CASSPRPGQGSDGYTF
DNA: TGTGCCAGCTCACCCAGACCGGGACAGGGATCAGATGGCTACACCTTC
size: NA
length: 16
V: TRBV18
D: TRBD1
J: TRBJ1-2

CDR3: CARPSSTDTQYF
DNA: TGTGCCAGACCTAGCAGCACAGATACGCAGTATTTT
size: NA
length: 12
V: TRBV19
D: NA
J: TRBJ2-3

CDR3: CASSLTGTSGRYQDTQYF
DNA: TGTGCCAGCAGCCTGACCGGGACTAGCGGGAGGTATCAGGATACGCAGTATTTT
size: NA
length: 18
V: TRBV5-6
D: TRBD2
J: TRBJ2-3

CDR3: CASSSRTGGRTEAFF
DNA: TGTGCCAGCAGCTCCCGGACAGGGGGCAGGACTGAAGCTTTCTTT
size: once
length: 15
V: TRBV9
D: TRBD1
J: TRBJ1-1

CDR3: CASSHGQLGDNSPLHF
DNA: TGTGCCAGCAGCCACGGACAGCTTGGCGATAATTCACCCCTCCACTTT
size: NA
length: 16
V: TRBV4-2
D: NA
J: TRBJ1-6

CDR3: CASSALTGFYGYTF
DNA: TGTGCCAGCAGCGCCCTGACAGGGTTCTATGGCTACACCTTC
size: NA
length: 14
V: TRBV7-9
D: TRBD1
J: TRBJ1-2

CDR3: CASSQGGGGFGEKLFF
DNA: TGCGCCAGCAGCCAAGGAGGGGGGGGGTTTGGAGAAAAACTGTTTTTT
size: NA
length: 16
V: TRBV4-1
D: NA
J: TRBJ1-4

CDR3: CASSPGTGSNQPQHF
DNA: TGTGCCAGCTCCCCCGGGACAGGGAGCAATCAGCCCCAGCATTTT
size: NA
length: 15
V: TRBV18
D: TRBD1
J: TRBJ1-5

CDR3: CASSYLAGGADTQYF
DNA: TGTGCCAGCAGCTACTTAGCGGGAGGGGCAGATACGCAGTATTTT
size: few
length: 15
V: TRBV6-2/TRBV6-3
D: TRBD2
J: TRBJ2-3

CDR3: CASSFNVLDTSRANVLTF
DNA: TGTGCCAGCAGTTTTAATGTCCTTGACACAAGTCGGGCCAACGTCCTGACTTTC
size: NA
length: 18
V: TRBV28
D: NA
J: TRBJ2-6

CDR3: CASTQGTDSNQPQHF
DNA: TGTGCCAGCACCCAAGGGACAGATAGCAATCAGCCCCAGCATTTT
size: NA
length: 15
V: TRBV3-1/TRBV3-2
D: TRBD1
J: TRBJ1-5

CDR3: CASSPPRTGPNYGYTF
DNA: TGTGCCAGCAGCCCCCCTCGGACAGGTCCTAACTATGGCTACACCTTC
size: NA
length: 16
V: TRBV7-9
D: TRBD1
J: TRBJ1-2

CDR3: CASSLVEAGGISPGNTIYF
DNA: TGTGCCAGCAGCTTAGTGGAAGCAGGAGGCATTTCTCCTGGAAACACCATATATTTT
size: NA
length: 19
V: TRBV11-2
D: NA
J: TRBJ1-3

CDR3: CASSYEGGVSGELFF
DNA: TGTGCCAGCAGTTACGAGGGAGGAGTCTCCGGGGAGCTGTTTTTT
size: NA
length: 15
V: TRBV6-5
D: NA
J: TRBJ2-2

CDR3: CASTDTGPIRCADQHF
DNA: TGTGCCAGCACCGATACAGGGCCAATACGATGTGCGGACCAGCATTTT
size: NA
length: 16
V: TRBV5-6
D: NA
J: TRBJ1-5

CDR3: CANSKGFDYGYTF
DNA: TGTGCCAACTCTAAGGGGTTCGACTATGGCTACACCTTC
size: NA
length: 13
V: TRBV28
D: NA
J: TRBJ1-2

CDR3: CASSPRAGMGTDTQYF
DNA: TGTGCCAGCAGCCCCCGGGCGGGGATGGGCACAGATACGCAGTATTTT
size: NA
length: 16
V: TRBV11-3
D: NA
J: TRBJ2-3

CDR3: CASSRGLAGPYNEQFF
DNA: TGTGCCAGCAGTCGAGGACTAGCGGGACCCTACAATGAGCAGTTCTTC
size: once
length: 16
V: TRBV6-6
D: TRBD2
J: TRBJ2-1

CDR3: CATSEGREGGNIQYF
DNA: TGTGCCACCAGTGAGGGAAGGGAGGGGGGAAACATTCAGTACTTC
size: NA
length: 15
V: TRBV24-1
D: NA
J: TRBJ2-4

CDR3: CASSLGRTEAFF
DNA: TGTGCCAGCAGCTTAGGTAGGACTGAAGCTTTCTTT
size: NA
length: 12
V: TRBV13
D: NA
J: TRBJ1-1

CDR3: CASSLFPEEPLHF
DNA: TGTGCCAGCAGCTTATTCCCCGAAGAACCCCTCCACTTT
size: NA
length: 13
V: TRBV7-3
D: NA
J: TRBJ1-6

CDR3: CASSGRPTDTQYF
DNA: TGTGCCAGCAGTGGACGCCCGACAGATACGCAGTATTTT
size: NA
length: 13
V: TRBV2
D: NA
J: TRBJ2-3

CDR3: CASSFFRTSGGNEQFF
DNA: TGTGCCAGCAGCTTTTTTCGGACTAGCGGGGGGAATGAGCAGTTCTTC
size: NA
length: 16
V: TRBV5-4
D: TRBD2
J: TRBJ2-1

CDR3: CASSLDRGGTEAFF
DNA: TGTGCCAGCAGCTTAGATCGGGGTGGCACTGAAGCTTTCTTT
size: NA
length: 14
V: TRBV13
D: NA
J: TRBJ1-1

CDR3: CASSASGSTDTQYF
DNA: TGTGCCAGCAGTGCCTCCGGGAGCACAGATACGCAGTATTTT
size: few
length: 14
V: TRBV6-4
D: NA
J: TRBJ2-3

CDR3: CASSLSATANTEAFF
DNA: TGTGCCAGCAGCTTGTCAGCAACAGCGAACACTGAAGCTTTCTTT
size: NA
length: 15
V: TRBV9
D: NA
J: TRBJ1-1

CDR3: CASRVAGGRDEQFF
DNA: TGCGCCAGCAGAGTAGCGGGGGGGCGCGATGAGCAGTTCTTC
size: NA
length: 14
V: TRBV4-1
D: TRBD2
J: TRBJ2-1

CDR3: CASSQGAGELTDTQYF
DNA: TGTGCTAGCAGCCAGGGGGCGGGGGAACTCACAGATACGCAGTATTTT
size: NA
length: 16
V: TRBV7-7
D: NA
J: TRBJ2-3

CDR3: CASSTLSRSTSYEQYF
DNA: TGTGCCAGCAGTACCCTTAGCCGCTCGACTTCCTACGAGCAGTACTTC
size: NA
length: 16
V: TRBV27
D: NA
J: TRBJ2-7

CDR3: CASSQMTRTSNTDTQYF
DNA: TGCGCCAGCAGCCAGATGACCCGGACATCGAACACAGATACGCAGTATTTT
size: NA
length: 17
V: TRBV4-3
D: NA
J: TRBJ2-3